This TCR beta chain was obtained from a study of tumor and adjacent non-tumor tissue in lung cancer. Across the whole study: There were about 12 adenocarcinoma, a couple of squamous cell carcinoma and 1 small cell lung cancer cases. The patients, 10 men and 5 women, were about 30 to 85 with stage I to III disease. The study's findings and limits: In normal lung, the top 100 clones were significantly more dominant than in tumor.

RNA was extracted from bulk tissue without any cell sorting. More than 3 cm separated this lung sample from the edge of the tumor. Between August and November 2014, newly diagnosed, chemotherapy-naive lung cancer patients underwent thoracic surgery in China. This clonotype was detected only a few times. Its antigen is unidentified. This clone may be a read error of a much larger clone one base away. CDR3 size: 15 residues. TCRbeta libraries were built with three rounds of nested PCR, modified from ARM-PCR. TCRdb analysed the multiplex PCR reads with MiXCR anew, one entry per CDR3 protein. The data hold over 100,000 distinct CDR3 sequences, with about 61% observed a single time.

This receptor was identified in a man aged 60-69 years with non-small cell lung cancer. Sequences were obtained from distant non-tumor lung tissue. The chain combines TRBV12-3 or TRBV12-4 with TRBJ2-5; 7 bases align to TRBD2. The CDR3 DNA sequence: TGTGCCAGCAGTCCAGACGGGAGGATCAAGGAGACCCACTACTTC. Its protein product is CASSPDGRIKETHYF.